This TCR beta chain was obtained from a study of technical replicates of blood from a few donors. This CDR3 comprises 16 residues. V trimming: 0 bases; J trimming: 5 bases; junction bases outside the gene matches: 8. The germline CDR1 and CDR2 sequences are LGHNA and YNFKEQ. Clones were sequenced by immunoSEQ multiplex PCR, and TCRdb holds only the in-frame ones, with some missing. The repertoire consists of about 75,000 clones, with approximately 97% occurring once and the leading ten covering more than 0.15%. The chain couples TRBV4-2 to TRBJ2-5; the match to TRBD2 covers 8 bases. Sequenced input: T cells isolated from PBMCs. The clonotype originates from a human donor in good health. CDR3 sequence: CASSQDFAGGMETQYF. The CDR3 DNA follows: TGTGCCAGCAGCCAAGATTTCGCGGGAGGAATGGAGACCCAGTACTTC.